The 12 T cell receptor beta chains reported below all come from one sample, sequenced in a study of CD8+CD57+ T cells in acquired aplastic anemia. Genomic DNA was employed as the template in profiling TCR beta VDJ and CDR3. TCRdb called the reads again in MiXCR, with one record for every CDR3 protein. The profile shows a few hundred thousand distinct CDR3 sequences, 55% to 75% of them singletons. Sequences were obtained from sorted CD4+, CD8+, or CD8+CD57+ T cells (not recorded which) from PBMCs. These receptors came from a human donor in good health, serving as a control.

This clonotype was detected ten times or more. The V gene is TRBV7-2, the J gene TRBJ2-5, with 9 bases matching TRBD2. The trim removed 2 bases at V and 3 bases at J, leaving 4 bases unmatched. This CDR3 is 15 amino acids long. In germline, CDR1 is SGHTA, CDR2 FQGNSA. The CDR3 DNA follows: TGTGCCAGCAGCTTACGGCGACTAGCGGAAGAGACCCAGTACTTC. Translating gives CASSLRRLAEETQYF. The full variable domain, rest sourced from reference TRBV7-2 and TRBJ2-5, is GAGVSQSPSNKVTEKGKDVELRCDPISGHTALYWYRQSLGQGLEFLIYFQGNSAPDKSGLPSDRFSAERTGGSVSTLTIQRTQQEDSAVYLCASSLRRLAEETQYFGPGTRLLVL.

As concerns this clonotype: This CDR3 fails to terminate in the conserved phenylalanine or tryptophan, so it likely reflects a read error. The DNA is left out, because the CDR3 cannot be placed on it with certainty; the CDR3 is given as TCRdb lists it. The chain recombines TRBV5-1 with TRBJ2-6; TRBD1 was called by the table and not checked on the DNA. Germline V gene data show CDR1 as SGHRS and CDR2 as YFSETQ. The CDR3 has 9 residues if both end residues are counted. CDR3: CASSLALGT.

CDR3 protein: CAIRGTANVYGYTF. As DNA, the CDR3 is TGTGCCATCAGAGGGACGGCCAACGTCTATGGCTACACCTTC. This chain links TRBV10-3 with TRBJ1-2, with D possibly being TRBD1 (5 bases). The CDR3 length is 14 residues. Looked up from germline, CDR1 is ENHRY and CDR2 is SYGVKD. Trimming took 6 bases from V and 4 from J, leaving 15 bases between them.

Many counts were recorded for this clonotype. CDR3 sequence reads: CASSTTGTGTGEQYF. CDR3 coding DNA: TGTGCCAGTAGTACAACCGGGACAGGGACGGGCGAGCAGTACTTC. The gene calls are TRBV19 and TRBJ2-7; 9 nucleotides align to TRBD1. Germline V gene sequence: CDR1 LNHDA, CDR2 SQIVND (reference sequence). V shed 4 bases and J 6 bases; nucleotides not matched to a gene: 10. The CDR3 has 15 amino acids.

V usage is TRBV10-1 and J usage is TRBJ2-5; 8 bases are shared with TRBD1. The J call may be mistaken, given a closer DNA end match to TRBJ2-7. Germline V gene lookup returns CDR1 WNHNN and CDR2 SYGVQD (reference sequence). This CDR3 spans 15 amino acids. This CDR3 is CASTSRGRGSSEQYF. The DNA of the CDR3 is TGCGCCAGCACCTCCAGGGGGCGAGGATCCAGCGAGCAGTACTTC.

Notes on this clonotype: Given the absence of the conserved phenylalanine or tryptophan at the CDR3 end, a read error is likely. The limits of the CDR3 on the DNA are not certain, so only TCRdb's listed CDR3 is given. The chain couples TRBV7-9 to TRBJ2-5; the D call TRBD1 from the table was never checked on the DNA. The germline CDR1 and CDR2 sequences are SEHNR and FQNEAQ (reference sequence). The CDR3 length equals 14 residues, ends included. The CDR3 sequence: CASSVRPGGTQYFL.

CDR3 protein: CASSGGADETQYF. The CDR3 bases are TGTGCCAGCAGCGGGGGGGCGGATGAGACCCAGTACTTC. The rearrangement joins TRBV5-4 to TRBJ2-5; a possible D gene is TRBD2 (7 bases). The germline V gene has CDR1 SGHNT and CDR2 YYREEE (reference sequence). Trimming removed 4 bases from V and 5 bases from J, with 12 bases in between. This CDR3 spans 13 amino acids.

This clonotype has at least ten counts. The genes are TRBV6-5 and TRBJ2-1; D gene uncertain. CDR1 is MNHEY, CDR2 SVGAGI, per germline. V was cut by 4 bases and J by 3 bases, with 7 bases left in between. There are 13 residues in the CDR3. The CDR3 DNA is TGTGCCAGCAGTTTAACCCTCTACAATGAGCAGTTCTTC. Protein sequence: CASSLTLYNEQFF.

This clonotype has only a few counts. With a much larger clone just one base away, this may be a read error. The chain employs TRBV10-3 and TRBJ1-4; no definite D call. V lost 11 bases to trimming and J lost 0 bases, with 13 bases between them. The germline gives CDR1 ENHRY, CDR2 SYGVKD. The CDR3 runs to 14 residues. The chain's CDR3 is CAGRPLTTNEKLFF. CDR3 nucleotide sequence: TGTGCCGGCAGGCCGTTGACAACTAATGAAAAACTGTTTTTT.

This sequence joins TRBV2 and TRBJ1-2; D perhaps matches TRBD1 (6 bases). Trimming removed 7 bases from V and 10 bases from J, with 22 bases in between. Germline V lookup: CDR1 SNHLY, CDR2 FYNNEI. The CDR3 is 14 amino acids. The CDR3 bases are TGTGCCAGCACTGGGATAGGCAGGGGACTTACCTACACCTTC. Protein: CASTGIGRGLTYTF. The full variable domain, rest sourced from reference TRBV2 and TRBJ1-2, is EPEVTQTPSHQVTQMGQEVILRCVPISNHLYFYWYRQILGQKVEFLVSFYNNEISEKSEIFDDQFSVERPDGSNFTLKIRSTKLEDSAMYFCASTGIGRGLTYTFGSGTRLTVV.

The chain joins TRBV10-3 to TRBJ2-5; D is undetermined. Germline-derived CDR1 and CDR2 are ENHRY and SYGVKD. V was shortened by 3 bases and J by 1 base, with 12 bases between the two germline ends. The CDR3 is made up of 15 amino acids. This CDR3 reads CAISEEDRTQETQYF. The CDR3 DNA reads TGTGCCATCAGTGAAGAGGATAGGACCCAAGAGACCCAGTACTTC.

This rearrangement joins TRBV9 to TRBJ1-3; D may be TRBD1 (5 bases). Trimming pared 6 bases from V and 2 bases from J, leaving 18 bases between. CDR3 length: 16 amino acids. Germline-derived CDR1 and CDR2 are SGDLS and YYNGEE. The CDR3 bases are TGTGCCAGCACGCGGGACTGCTATGACGCTGGAAACACCATATATTTT. Its translation: CASTRDCYDAGNTIYF.